These 10 T cell receptor beta chains were sequenced from one sample in a study of PD-L1 blockade in urothelial cancer. TCRdb's copy holds only in-frame clones and misses some; the assay was immunoSEQ multiplex PCR. The sample records about 45,000 clones, about 90% being singletons. The time point was: peripheral blood 6 weeks after treatment start. The sequenced sample was PBMCs, obtained around atezolizumab (anti-PD-L1) treatment. The receptors derive from a man in his 70s with urothelial cancer.

V gene TRBV6-5 combines with J gene TRBJ2-5; 8 bases agree with TRBD1. This CDR3 has 15 amino acids. CDR1 and CDR2 (germline): MNHEY, SVGAGI. With V trimmed by 0 bases and J by 7 bases, 7 bases remained unmatched. CDR3 nucleotides: TGTGCCAGCAGTTACTCGGGTCAGGGGGCTGGGACCCAGTACTTC. Its protein product is CASSYSGQGAGTQYF.

V gene TRBV5-1 combines with J gene TRBJ2-2; TRBD2 aligns across 15 bases. Germline-derived CDR1 and CDR2 are SGHRS and YFSETQ. After removal of 3 bases from V and 4 bases from J, the junction contained 4 bases not matched to a gene. The CDR3 has 17 amino acids. The CDR3 protein is CASSSGTSGRITGELFF. In nucleotides, the CDR3 is TGCGCCAGCAGCTCCGGGACTAGCGGGAGGATCACCGGGGAGCTGTTTTTT.

The V call is TRBV6-7, the J call TRBJ2-2; 7 nucleotides match TRBD2. TRBV6-7 is an ORF for which the function is uncertain. This CDR3 comprises 19 residues. V was pared by 5 bases and J by 5 bases, with 20 bases of the junction left unmatched. CDR3 loop: CASSPPTSKKGITTGELFF. CDR3 DNA: TGTGCCAGCAGTCCACCGACTAGCAAGAAGGGGATTACTACCGGGGAGCTGTTTTTT.

The chain employs TRBV2 and TRBJ2-3, with 11 bases matching TRBD2. After removal of 6 bases from V and 5 bases from J, the junction contained 10 bases not matched to a gene. The CDR3 is made up of 16 amino acids. Germline lookup yields CDR1 SNHLY and CDR2 FYNNEI. CDR3 coding DNA: TGTGCCAGCAGCGCTCTAGCGGGAGGACTCCGAGATACGCAGTATTTT. Encoded protein: CASSALAGGLRDTQYF.

V is TRBV18 and J is TRBJ1-4; TRBD1 matches at 7 bases. CDR1 and CDR2 from the germline V gene are KGHSH and LQKENI. The CDR3 has 16 residues. V was clipped by 3 bases and J by 0 bases; unmatched bases: 4. The CDR3 region has the DNA TGTGCCAGCTCACCTTCCGGGACAGCAACTAATGAAAAACTGTTTTTT. As protein: CASSPSGTATNEKLFF.

The chain is built from TRBV11-2 and TRBJ2-7; 9 bases match TRBD1. V gave up 0 bases and J gave up 4 bases; unmatched junction bases: 4. Germline CDR1 reads SGHAT; CDR2 reads FQNNGV. CDR3 length equals 15 residues. The CDR3 DNA is TGTGCCAGCAGCTTAGAGTGGGGACAGGGTTACGAGCAGTACTTC. Its protein product is CASSLEWGQGYEQYF.

The genes are TRBV5-1 and TRBJ2-2; TRBD2 agrees at 13 bases. The CDR3 contains 16 residues. Per germline, CDR1 SGHRS and CDR2 YFSETQ. With V trimmed by 4 bases and J by 6 bases, 6 bases remained unmatched. CDR3: CASSPRTSGSAGELFF. CDR3 sequence (DNA): TGCGCCAGCAGCCCTCGGACTAGCGGGAGCGCCGGGGAGCTGTTTTTT.

This clone appeared a single time. The V gene is TRBV5-1, the J gene TRBJ2-2; D is perhaps TRBD2 (7 bases). Trimming cost V 6 bases and J 7 bases, with 16 bases left between them. This CDR3 region has 14 residues. The germline CDR1 and CDR2 sequences are SGHRS and YFSETQ. The CDR3 reads CASTWGGRGGELFF. CDR3 in DNA: TGCGCCAGCACCTGGGGGGGGCGCGGCGGGGAGCTGTTTTTT.

This sequence joins TRBV7-2 and TRBJ2-7, with D hard to call. With 1 base removed from V and 3 bases from J, the gap between germline ends came to 7 bases. CDR1 and CDR2 from the germline V gene are SGHTA and FQGNSA. The CDR3 is 13 residues long. The CDR3 region has the DNA TGTGCCAGCAGCTTAGTAGAGAGCTACGAGCAGTACTTC. It encodes CASSLVESYEQYF.

This clone was seen once. The V call is TRBV7-9, the J call TRBJ2-5; D unclear. With 5 bases removed from V and 3 bases from J, the gap between germline ends came to 13 bases. There are 14 residues in the CDR3. Germline assignment: CDR1 SEHNR and CDR2 FQNEAQ (reference sequence). The CDR3 DNA reads TGTGCCAGCAGCCTCCATGGCGGTGAAGAGACCCAGTACTTC. Protein sequence: CASSLHGGEETQYF. Complete variable domain (other parts from reference TRBV7-9 and TRBJ2-5): DTGVSQNPRHKITKRGQNVTFRCDPISEHNRLYWYRQTLGQGPEFLTYFQNEAQLEKSRLLSDRFSAERPKGSFSTLEIQRTEQGDSAMYLCASSLHGGEETQYFGPGTRLLVL.